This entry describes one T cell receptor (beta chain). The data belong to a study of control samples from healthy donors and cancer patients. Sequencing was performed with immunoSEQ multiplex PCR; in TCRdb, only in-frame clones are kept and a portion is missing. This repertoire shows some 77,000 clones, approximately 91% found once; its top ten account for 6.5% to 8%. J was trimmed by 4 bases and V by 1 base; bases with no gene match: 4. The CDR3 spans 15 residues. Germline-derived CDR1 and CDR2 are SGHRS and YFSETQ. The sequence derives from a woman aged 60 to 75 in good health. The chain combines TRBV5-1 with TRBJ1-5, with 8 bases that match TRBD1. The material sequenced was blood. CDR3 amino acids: CASSLSTGGNQPQHF. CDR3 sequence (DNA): TGCGCCAGCAGCTTGAGTACAGGGGGGAATCAGCCCCAGCATTTT.